Included here is one T cell receptor (beta chain) sequence, with context. What it recognizes is unknown. The germline V gene has CDR1 MNHNS and CDR2 SASEGT. The CDR3 consists of 16 residues. This specimen belongs to a study of CXCR3-negative and CXCR3-positive naive CD8 T cells. Researchers prepared the TRB cDNA libraries using 5' RACE with UMI labels. TCRdb reanalyzed the 5' RACE reads and collapses them to one entry per CDR3 protein, without DNA. The sample data list tens of thousands of distinct CDR3 sequences. Study-wide results and limits: Diversity was high in both naive subsets and much lower in memory cells. Researchers reported similar TRBV-TRBJ usage in naive CXCR3-negative and CXCR3-positive cells, though memory differed. TRB CDR3 hydrophobicity was greater in CXCR3-positive naive cells than in CXCR3-negative naive cells.

Naivety in CD8+ T cells corresponded to a CD45RO-CCR7+CD27+CD95- phenotype. The TCR was taken from a human donor in good health. Some clones in this sample may be carry-over from other donors' samples. This chain links TRBV6-1 with TRBJ2-1; TCRdb outputs TRBD1, but without DNA this stays unchecked. The material sequenced was naive CXCR3+ CD8+ T cells from blood. Subset specified: CD45RO-CCR7+CD27+CD95- naive CD8+ T cells expressing CXCR3 (TNR3+). CDR3 amino acids: CASSEGLGTGYNEQFF.